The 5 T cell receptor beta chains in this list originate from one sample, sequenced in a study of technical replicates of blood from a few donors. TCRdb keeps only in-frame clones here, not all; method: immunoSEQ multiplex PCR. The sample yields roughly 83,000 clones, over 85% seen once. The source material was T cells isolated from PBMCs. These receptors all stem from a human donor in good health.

CDR3 nucleotide sequence: TGCGCCAGCAGCTGGGGGACAGGCAATCAGCCCCAGCATTTT. Translated: CASSWGTGNQPQHF. The rearrangement joins TRBV5-1 to TRBJ1-5; the match to TRBD1 covers 7 bases. This CDR3 has 14 residues. Germline-derived CDR1 and CDR2 are SGHRS and YFSETQ. The V gene end was trimmed by 3 bases and the J gene end by 2 bases; junction bases not matched to a gene: 2.

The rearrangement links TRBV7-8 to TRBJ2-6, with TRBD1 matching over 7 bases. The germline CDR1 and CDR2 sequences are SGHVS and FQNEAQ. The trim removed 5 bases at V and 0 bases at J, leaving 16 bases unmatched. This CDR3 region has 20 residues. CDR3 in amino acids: CASSRRRQGAEDSGANVLTF. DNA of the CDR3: TGTGCCAGCAGCCGAAGAAGACAGGGAGCAGAAGACTCTGGGGCCAACGTCCTGACTTTC. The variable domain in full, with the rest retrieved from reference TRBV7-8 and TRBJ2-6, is GAGVSQSPRYKVAKRGQDVALRCDPISGHVSLFWYQQALGQGPEFLTYFQNEAQLDKSGLPSDRFFAERPEGSVSTLKIQRTQQEDSAVYLCASSRRRQGAEDSGANVLTFGAGSRLTVL.

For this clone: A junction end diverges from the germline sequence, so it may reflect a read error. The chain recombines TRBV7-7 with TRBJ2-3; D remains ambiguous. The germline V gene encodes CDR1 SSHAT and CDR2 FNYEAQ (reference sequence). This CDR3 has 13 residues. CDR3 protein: CASSEEDSDTQYF. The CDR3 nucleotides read TGTGCTAGCAGCGAAGAAGACTCAGATACGCAGTATTTT.

The CDR3 spells CASSHGSGRGTDTQYF. For the CDR3, the DNA is TGTGCCAGCAGCCATGGGAGCGGGAGAGGAACAGATACGCAGTATTTT. This chain uses TRBV4-2 with TRBJ2-3; 8 bases align to TRBD2. The CDR3 has 16 residues. Per the germline V gene, CDR1 is LGHNA and CDR2 is YNFKEQ. V trimming: 3 bases; J trimming: 3 bases; junction bases outside the gene matches: 8.

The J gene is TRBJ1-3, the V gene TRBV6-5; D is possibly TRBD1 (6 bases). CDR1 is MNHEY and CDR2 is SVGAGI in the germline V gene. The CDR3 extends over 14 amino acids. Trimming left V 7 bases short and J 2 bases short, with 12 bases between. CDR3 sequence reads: CASNREGAGNTIYF. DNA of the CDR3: TGTGCCAGCAACAGGGAGGGAGCTGGAAACACCATATATTTT.